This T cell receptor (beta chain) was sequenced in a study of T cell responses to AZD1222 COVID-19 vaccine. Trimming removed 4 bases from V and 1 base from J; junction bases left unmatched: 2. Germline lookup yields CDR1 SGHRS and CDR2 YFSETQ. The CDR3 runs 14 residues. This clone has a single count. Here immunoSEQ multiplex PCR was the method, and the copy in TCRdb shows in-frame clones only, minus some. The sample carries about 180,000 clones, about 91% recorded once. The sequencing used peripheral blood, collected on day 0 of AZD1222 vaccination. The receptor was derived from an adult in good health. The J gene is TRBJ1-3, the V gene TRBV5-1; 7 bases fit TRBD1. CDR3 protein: CASSPGQSGNTIYF. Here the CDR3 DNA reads TGCGCCAGCAGCCCGGGACAGTCTGGAAACACCATATATTTT.